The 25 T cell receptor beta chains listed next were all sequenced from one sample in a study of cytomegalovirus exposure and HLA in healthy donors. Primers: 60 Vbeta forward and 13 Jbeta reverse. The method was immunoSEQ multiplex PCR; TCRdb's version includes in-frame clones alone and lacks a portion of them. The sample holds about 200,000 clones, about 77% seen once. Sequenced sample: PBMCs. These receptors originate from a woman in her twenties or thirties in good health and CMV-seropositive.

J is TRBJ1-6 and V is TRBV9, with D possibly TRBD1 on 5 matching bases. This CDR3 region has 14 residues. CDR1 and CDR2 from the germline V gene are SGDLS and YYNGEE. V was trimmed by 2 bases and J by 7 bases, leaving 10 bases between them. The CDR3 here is CASSVATENSPLHF. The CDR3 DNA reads TGTGCCAGCAGCGTGGCGACAGAGAATTCACCCCTCCACTTT.

The CDR3 DNA reads TGTGCCAGCAGCTCCTTCTCCGGGACAGGGGGTTTTTATGGCTACACCTTC. This encodes CASSSFSGTGGFYGYTF. The chain couples TRBV7-9 to TRBJ1-2; 11 bases fit TRBD1. CDR3 length: 17 residues. The V gene's germline CDR1 is SEHNR and CDR2 FQNEAQ (reference sequence). The junction had 12 bases not matched to a gene; V was cut back by 4 bases and J by 5 bases.

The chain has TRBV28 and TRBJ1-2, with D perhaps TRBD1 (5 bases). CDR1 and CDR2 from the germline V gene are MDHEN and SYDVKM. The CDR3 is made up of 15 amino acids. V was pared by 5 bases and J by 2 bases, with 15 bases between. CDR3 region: CASSTRQFLNYGYTF. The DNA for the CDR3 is TGTGCCAGCAGTACGAGACAGTTCTTGAACTATGGCTACACCTTC.

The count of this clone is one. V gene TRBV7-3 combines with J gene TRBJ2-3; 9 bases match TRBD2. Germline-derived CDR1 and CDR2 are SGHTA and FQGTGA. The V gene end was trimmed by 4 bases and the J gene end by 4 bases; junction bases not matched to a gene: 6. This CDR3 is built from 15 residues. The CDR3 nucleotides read TGTGCCAGCAGCTCAAGCGGGAGGTCCTCAGATACGCAGTATTTT. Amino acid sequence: CASSSSGRSSDTQYF.

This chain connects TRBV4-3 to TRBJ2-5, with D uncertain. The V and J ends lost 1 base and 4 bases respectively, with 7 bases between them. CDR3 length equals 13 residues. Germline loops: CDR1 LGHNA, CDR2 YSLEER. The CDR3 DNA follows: TGCGCCAGCAGCCAAGCGTCCCGAGAGACCCAGTACTTC. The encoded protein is CASSQASRETQYF.

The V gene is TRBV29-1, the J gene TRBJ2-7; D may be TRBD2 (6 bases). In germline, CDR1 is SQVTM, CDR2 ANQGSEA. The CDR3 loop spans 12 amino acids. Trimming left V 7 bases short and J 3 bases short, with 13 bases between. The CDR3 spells CSGGWGVYEQYF. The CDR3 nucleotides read TGCAGCGGGGGGTGGGGGGTCTACGAGCAGTACTTC.

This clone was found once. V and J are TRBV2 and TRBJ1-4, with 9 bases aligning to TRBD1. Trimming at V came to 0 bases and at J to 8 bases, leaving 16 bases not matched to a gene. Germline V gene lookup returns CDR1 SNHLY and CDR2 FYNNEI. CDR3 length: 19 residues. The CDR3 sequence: CASSEAPRDRDPASEKLFF. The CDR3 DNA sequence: TGTGCCAGCAGTGAAGCCCCTAGGGACAGGGACCCCGCTTCGGAAAAACTGTTTTTT. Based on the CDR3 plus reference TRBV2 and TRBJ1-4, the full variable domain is EPEVTQTPSHQVTQMGQEVILRCVPISNHLYFYWYRQILGQKVEFLVSFYNNEISEKSEIFDDQFSVERPDGSNFTLKIRSTKLEDSAMYFCASSEAPRDRDPASEKLFFGSGTQLSVL.

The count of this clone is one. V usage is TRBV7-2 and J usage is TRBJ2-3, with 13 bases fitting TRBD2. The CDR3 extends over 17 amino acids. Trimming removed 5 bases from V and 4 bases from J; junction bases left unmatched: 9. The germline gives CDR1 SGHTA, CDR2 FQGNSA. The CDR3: CASSPRRTSGRPDTQYF. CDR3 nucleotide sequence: TGTGCCAGCAGCCCCAGGAGGACTAGCGGGAGACCAGATACGCAGTATTTT.

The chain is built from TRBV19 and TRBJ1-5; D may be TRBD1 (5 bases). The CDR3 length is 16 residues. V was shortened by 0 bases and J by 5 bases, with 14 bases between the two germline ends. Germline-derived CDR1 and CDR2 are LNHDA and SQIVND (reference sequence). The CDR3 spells CASSIDGGGVDQPQHF. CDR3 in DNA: TGTGCCAGTAGTATAGATGGGGGAGGCGTTGATCAGCCCCAGCATTTT.

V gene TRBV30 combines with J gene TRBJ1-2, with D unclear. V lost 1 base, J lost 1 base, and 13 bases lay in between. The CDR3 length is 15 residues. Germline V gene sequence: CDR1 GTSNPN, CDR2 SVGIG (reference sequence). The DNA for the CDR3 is TGTGCCTGGAGTGGCAGACATCGGAATAACTATGGCTACACCTTC. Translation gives CAWSGRHRNNYGYTF.

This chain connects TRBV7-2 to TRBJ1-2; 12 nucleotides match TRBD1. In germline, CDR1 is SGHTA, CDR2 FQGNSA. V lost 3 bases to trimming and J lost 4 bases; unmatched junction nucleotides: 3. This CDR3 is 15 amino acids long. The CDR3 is CASSFPGQGAYGYTF. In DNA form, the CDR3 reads TGTGCCAGCAGCTTCCCGGGACAGGGGGCCTATGGCTACACCTTC.

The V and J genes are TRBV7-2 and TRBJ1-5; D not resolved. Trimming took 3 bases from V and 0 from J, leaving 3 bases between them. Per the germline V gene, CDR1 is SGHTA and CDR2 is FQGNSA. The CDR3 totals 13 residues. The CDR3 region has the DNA TGTGCCAGCAGCTTCCGTAGCAATCAGCCCCAGCATTTT. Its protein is CASSFRSNQPQHF.

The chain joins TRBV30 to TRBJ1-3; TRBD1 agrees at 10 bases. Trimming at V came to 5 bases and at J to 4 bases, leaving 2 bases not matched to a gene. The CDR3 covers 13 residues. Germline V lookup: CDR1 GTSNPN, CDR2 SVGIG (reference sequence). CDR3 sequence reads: CAWQTGGGNTIYF. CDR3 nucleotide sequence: TGTGCCTGGCAGACAGGGGGCGGAAACACCATATATTTT.

The CDR3 loop reads CASSSRGFGYGYTF. The CDR3 DNA sequence: TGTGCCAGCAGCTCCAGGGGGTTTGGCTATGGCTACACCTTC. The chain is built from TRBV11-1 and TRBJ1-2, with TRBD1 identical over 7 bases. This CDR3 has 14 residues. Germline trimming cut 4 bases from V and 4 bases from J; bases unmatched to any gene: 6. Germline CDR1 and CDR2: SGHAT and FQDESV (reference sequence).

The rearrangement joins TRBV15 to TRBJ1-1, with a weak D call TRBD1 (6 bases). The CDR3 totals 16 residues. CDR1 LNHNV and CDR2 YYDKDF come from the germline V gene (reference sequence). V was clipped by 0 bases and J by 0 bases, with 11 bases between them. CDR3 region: CATSRDLGQMNTEAFF. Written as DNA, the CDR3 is TGTGCCACCAGCAGAGATTTAGGACAGATGAACACTGAAGCTTTCTTT. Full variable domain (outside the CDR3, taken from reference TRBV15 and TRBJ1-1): DAMVIQNPRYQVTQFGKPVTLSCSQTLNHNVMYWYQQKSSQAPKLLFHYYDKDFNNEADTPDNFQSRRPNTSFCFLDIRSPGLGDTAMYLCATSRDLGQMNTEAFFGQGTRLTVV.

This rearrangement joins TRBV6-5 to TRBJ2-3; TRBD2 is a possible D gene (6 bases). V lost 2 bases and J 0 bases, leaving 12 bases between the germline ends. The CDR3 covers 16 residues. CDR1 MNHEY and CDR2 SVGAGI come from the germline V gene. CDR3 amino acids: CASSYGGSYSTDTQYF. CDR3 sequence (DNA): TGTGCCAGCAGTTACGGGGGGAGCTATAGCACAGATACGCAGTATTTT.

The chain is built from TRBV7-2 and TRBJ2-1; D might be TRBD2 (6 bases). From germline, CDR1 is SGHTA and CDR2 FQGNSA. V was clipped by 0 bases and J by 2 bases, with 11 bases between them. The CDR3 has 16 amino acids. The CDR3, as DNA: TGTGCCAGCAGCTTAGCGGGAGGAATTGCCTACAATGAGCAGTTCTTC. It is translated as CASSLAGGIAYNEQFF. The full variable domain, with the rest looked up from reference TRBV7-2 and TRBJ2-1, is GAGVSQSPSNKVTEKGKDVELRCDPISGHTALYWYRQSLGQGLEFLIYFQGNSAPDKSGLPSDRFSAERTGGSVSTLTIQRTQQEDSAVYLCASSLAGGIAYNEQFFGPGTRLTVL.

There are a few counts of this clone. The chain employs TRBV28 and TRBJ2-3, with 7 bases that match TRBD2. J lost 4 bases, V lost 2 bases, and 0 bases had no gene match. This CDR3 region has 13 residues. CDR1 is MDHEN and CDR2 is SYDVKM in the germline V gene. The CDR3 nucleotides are TGTGCCAGCAGTTTAGCGGGGGCAGATACGCAGTATTTT. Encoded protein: CASSLAGADTQYF. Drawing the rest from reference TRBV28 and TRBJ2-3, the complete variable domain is DVKVTQSSRYLVKRTGEKVFLECVQDMDHENMFWYRQDPGLGLRLIYFSYDVKMKEKGDIPEGYSVSREKKERFSLILESASTNQTSMYLCASSLAGADTQYFGPGTRLTVL.

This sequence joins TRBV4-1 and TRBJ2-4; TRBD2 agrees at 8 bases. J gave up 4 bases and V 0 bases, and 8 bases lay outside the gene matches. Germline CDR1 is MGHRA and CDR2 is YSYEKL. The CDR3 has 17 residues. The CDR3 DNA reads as TGCGCCAGCAGCCAAGAGAGGGCGGGAGGATCAAAAAACATTCAGTACTTC. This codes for CASSQERAGGSKNIQYF.

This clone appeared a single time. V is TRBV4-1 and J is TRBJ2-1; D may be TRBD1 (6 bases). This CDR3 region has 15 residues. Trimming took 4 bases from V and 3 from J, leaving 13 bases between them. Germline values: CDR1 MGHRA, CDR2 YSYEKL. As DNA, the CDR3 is TGCGCCAGCAGCCCTACTTTGGACAGCTACAATGAGCAGTTCTTC. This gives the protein CASSPTLDSYNEQFF.

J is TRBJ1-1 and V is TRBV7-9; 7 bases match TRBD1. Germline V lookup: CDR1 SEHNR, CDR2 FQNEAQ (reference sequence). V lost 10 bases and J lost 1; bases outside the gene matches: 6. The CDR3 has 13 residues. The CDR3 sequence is CAIGDSPNTEAFF. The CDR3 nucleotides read TGTGCCATCGGGGACAGCCCGAACACTGAAGCTTTCTTT.

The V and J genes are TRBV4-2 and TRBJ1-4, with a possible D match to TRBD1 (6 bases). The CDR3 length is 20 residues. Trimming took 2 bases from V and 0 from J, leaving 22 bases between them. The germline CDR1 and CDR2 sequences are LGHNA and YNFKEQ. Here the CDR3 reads CASSQTGGTGWGTTNEKLFF. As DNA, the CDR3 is TGTGCCAGCAGCCAAACAGGCGGTACAGGGTGGGGGACAACTAATGAAAAACTGTTTTTT.

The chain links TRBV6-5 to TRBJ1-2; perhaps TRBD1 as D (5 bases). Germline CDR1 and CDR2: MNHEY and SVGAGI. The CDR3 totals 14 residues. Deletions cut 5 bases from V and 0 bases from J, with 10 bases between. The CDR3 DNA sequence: TGTGCCAGCAGTAGGGGCTGGGCTAACTATGGCTACACCTTC. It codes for CASSRGWANYGYTF.

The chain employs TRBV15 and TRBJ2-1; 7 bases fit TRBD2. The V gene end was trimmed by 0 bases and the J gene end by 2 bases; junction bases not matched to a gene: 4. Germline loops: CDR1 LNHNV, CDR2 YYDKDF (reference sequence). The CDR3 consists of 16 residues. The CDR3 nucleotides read TGTGCCACCAGCAGAGATCTAGCGGCCGCCTACAATGAGCAGTTCTTC. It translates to CATSRDLAAAYNEQFF.

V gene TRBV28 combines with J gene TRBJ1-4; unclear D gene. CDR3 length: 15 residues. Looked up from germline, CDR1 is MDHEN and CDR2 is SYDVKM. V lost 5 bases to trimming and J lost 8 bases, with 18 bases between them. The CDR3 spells CASSKPGVQGEKLFF. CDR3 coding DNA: TGTGCCAGCAGTAAACCGGGAGTCCAAGGCGAAAAACTGTTTTTT.